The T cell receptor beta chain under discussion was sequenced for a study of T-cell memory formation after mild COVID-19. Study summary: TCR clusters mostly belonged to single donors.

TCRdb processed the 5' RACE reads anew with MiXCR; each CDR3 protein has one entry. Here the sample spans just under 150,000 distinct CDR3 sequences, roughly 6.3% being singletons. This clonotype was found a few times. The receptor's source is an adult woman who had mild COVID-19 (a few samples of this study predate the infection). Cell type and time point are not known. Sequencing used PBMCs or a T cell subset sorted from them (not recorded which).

The CDR3 loop reads CATSRAGTGLHEQYF. Here the CDR3 DNA reads TGTGCCACTTCTAGAGCCGGGACAGGCTTACACGAGCAGTACTTC. The gene calls are TRBV24-1 and TRBJ2-7, with 8 bases matching TRBD1. V gave up 10 bases and J gave up 5 bases; unmatched junction bases: 15. Germline CDR1 is KGHDR and CDR2 is SFDVKD. The length of the CDR3 is 15 residues.